This T cell receptor (beta chain) was captured by sequencing in a study of T cell repertoires in cytomegalovirus infection. Study-level background: The public TCR beta signatures pointed to both CMV infection and matching HLA type. General study findings and limits: Dominating the ex vivo response were TCR beta clonotypes that were CMV-specific and HLA-C-restricted. People with CMV and the relevant HLA were identified by cumulative public TCR beta family frequency.

This clonotype turned up a few times. No antigen is known for it. CDR1 is LGHNA, CDR2 YSLEER, per germline. This CDR3 comprises 13 residues. Trimming cost V 2 bases and J 5 bases, with 9 bases left between them. One entry per CDR3 protein results from TCRdb running MiXCR on the reads. Of over 300,000 distinct CDR3 sequences listed, 9.5% are singletons. The chain uses TRBV4-3 and TRBJ1-1; D gene unclear. This clonotype was sampled from a human donor in good health (CMV status not recorded). Some clones in this sample may be carry-over from other donors' samples. Material for sequencing was PBMCs. The DNA for the CDR3 is TGCGCCAGCAGCCAACGACGCGGAACTGAAGCTTTCTTT. Encoded protein: CASSQRRGTEAFF.